The source of this T cell receptor beta chain is a study of control samples from healthy donors and cancer patients. This CDR3 comprises 14 residues. The V end was cut by 1 base, the J end by 9 bases, with 11 bases between. CDR1 SGHDT and CDR2 YYEEEE come from the germline V gene. Libraries were prepared by immunoSEQ multiplex PCR; TCRdb keeps only in-frame clonotypes and omits some of them. The data show 110,000 or so clones, 80% to 90% seen once. The specimen was blood. The receptor's source is a man under 40 in good health. The rearrangement uses TRBV5-6 and TRBJ1-6, with D uncertain. The CDR3 region is CASSLRLHGSPLHF. The CDR3 DNA follows: TGTGCCAGCAGCTTGAGACTGCATGGTTCACCCCTCCACTTT.